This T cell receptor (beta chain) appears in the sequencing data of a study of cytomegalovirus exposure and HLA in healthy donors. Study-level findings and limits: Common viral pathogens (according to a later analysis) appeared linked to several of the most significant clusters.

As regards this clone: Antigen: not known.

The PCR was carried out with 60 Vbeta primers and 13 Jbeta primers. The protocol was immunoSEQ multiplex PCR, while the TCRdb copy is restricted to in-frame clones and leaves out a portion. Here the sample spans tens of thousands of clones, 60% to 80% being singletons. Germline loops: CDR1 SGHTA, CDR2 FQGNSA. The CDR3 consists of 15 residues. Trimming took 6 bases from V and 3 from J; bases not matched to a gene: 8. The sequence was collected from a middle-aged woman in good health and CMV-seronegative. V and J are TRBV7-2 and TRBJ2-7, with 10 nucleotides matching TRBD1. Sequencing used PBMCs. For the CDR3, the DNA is TGTGCCAGCAGGCGGGACAGGGGACATGTCTACGAGCAGTACTTC. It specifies CASRRDRGHVYEQYF.